The 7 T cell receptor beta chains listed next were all sequenced from one sample in a study of post-analysis software for immune sequencing data. Carried by the TCR beta cDNA libraries were unique molecular identifiers. A single record per CDR3 protein comes from TCRdb applying MiXCR to the PCR reads. The sample holds 180,000 or so distinct CDR3 sequences; 29% are singletons and the top ten take roughly 3.4%. Points from the study as a whole: About 5 TRBV segments were significantly more frequent in patients than in controls. TRBV5-6, TRBV5-1 and TRBV20-1 were among these segments.

Their recognized antigens are unknown. Material: blood. The receptors come from a girl aged 2-17 years with multiple sclerosis.

The table lists this clonotype with a count of one. Possible read error: a much larger clone is one base away. The chain couples TRBV7-9 to TRBJ2-1; 8 nucleotides agree with TRBD2. The CDR3 covers 16 residues. Germline CDR1 SEHNR, CDR2 FQNEAQ (reference sequence). J gave up 6 bases and V 0 bases, and 7 bases lay outside the gene matches. The chain's CDR3 is CASSLASGKIVNEQFF. In DNA form, the CDR3 reads TGTGCCAGCAGCTTAGCTAGCGGGAAGATAGTCAATGAGCAGTTCTTC.

The chain combines TRBV2 with TRBJ2-1; 7 bases fit TRBD2. With V trimmed by 10 bases and J by 8 bases, 14 bases remained unmatched. The V gene's germline CDR1 is SNHLY and CDR2 FYNNEI. This CDR3 spans 14 amino acids. The CDR3 coding sequence is TGTGCCATCTCCGGGACTGGCGGGAGTTATGAGCAGTTCTTC. Translated: CAISGTGGSYEQFF.

In regard to this clonotype: The junction and the germline gene differ at one end; a read error may be behind it. The CDR3 nucleotides are TGTGCCGGCAGTAATGCGGACAGCCAAGAGACCCAGTACTTC. Its protein is CAGSNADSQETQYF. J is TRBJ2-5 and V is TRBV28, with D maybe TRBD1 (6 bases). Germline values: CDR1 MDHEN, CDR2 SYDVKM. The CDR3 extends over 14 amino acids. The entire variable domain, with the rest obtained from reference TRBV28 and TRBJ2-5, is as follows: DVKVTQSSRYLVKRTGEKVFLECVQDMDHENMFWYRQDPGLGLRLIYFSYDVKMKEKGDIPEGYSVSREKKERFSLILESASTNQTSMYLCAGSNADSQETQYFGPGTRLLVL.

This clonotype was counted ten times or more. The V call is TRBV27, the J call TRBJ2-6, with TRBD1 identical over 8 bases. CDR3 size: 14 residues. Germline V gene sequence: CDR1 MNHEY, CDR2 SMNVEV (reference sequence). The V segment lost 6 bases and the J segment 9 bases; nucleotides outside the gene matches: 7. The CDR3 loop is CASSLGTGGNVLTF. The CDR3 DNA reads as TGTGCCAGCAGCCTCGGGACAGGAGGCAACGTCCTGACTTTC.

This chain links TRBV10-2 with TRBJ2-2, with D hard to call. V was clipped by 2 bases and J by 3 bases, with 10 bases between them. Germline V gene sequence: CDR1 WSHSY, CDR2 SAAADI. This CDR3 is built from 15 residues. The CDR3 coding sequence is TGCGCCAGCAGTGAGGGACGGCCATACACCGGGGAGCTGTTTTTT. This translates into CASSEGRPYTGELFF.

The J gene is TRBJ1-2, the V gene TRBV6-2 or TRBV6-3, with D perhaps matching TRBD1 (6 bases). The germline V gene encodes CDR1 MNHEY and CDR2 SVGEGT. CDR3 length: 15 residues. The V end lost 3 bases, the J end lost 2 bases, and 13 bases lay between the germline ends. CDR3 protein: CASSYPGTLNYGYTF. The CDR3 nucleotides read TGTGCCAGCAGTTATCCCGGGACACTCAACTATGGCTACACCTTC.

V gene TRBV24-1 combines with J gene TRBJ2-3; 9 bases map to TRBD1. Germline loops: CDR1 KGHDR, CDR2 SFDVKD. The CDR3 sequence is 17 residues long. Trimming took 3 bases from V and 2 from J; bases not matched to a gene: 8. CDR3: CATSDAPGQGITDTQYF. The CDR3 nucleotides are TGTGCCACCAGTGATGCCCCGGGACAGGGTATCACAGATACGCAGTATTTT.